Below, 21 T cell receptor beta chains from the same sample are listed, as sequenced in a study of blood T cell repertoires in COVID-19. Assay used: immunoSEQ multiplex PCR; TCRdb lists only in-frame clones, some missing. This sample carries 40,000 or so clones, 92% of them seen once, and the ten largest clones take more than 10%. Sequenced material: peripheral blood. All receptors come from a human donor in a cohort sampled during active COVID-19.

This clone was counted between two and nine times. The V call is TRBV5-1, the J call TRBJ1-4; D call uncertain. The CDR3 has 14 amino acids. V was shortened by 0 bases and J by 8 bases, with 11 bases between the two germline ends. The germline V gene encodes CDR1 SGHRS and CDR2 YFSETQ. The DNA of the CDR3 is TGCGCCAGCAGCTTGGACTTCCCAAAGGAAAAACTGTTTTTT. Encoded protein: CASSLDFPKEKLFF.

This chain connects TRBV11-2 to TRBJ2-3, with 10 bases that match TRBD2. There are 15 residues in the CDR3. The ends lost 4 bases at V and 1 base at J; junction bases unmatched: 2. CDR1 and CDR2 (germline): SGHAT, FQNNGV. The CDR3 coding sequence is TGTGCCAGCAGCTCCGGACTAGCGGGCACAGATACGCAGTATTTT. Translated, it gives CASSSGLAGTDTQYF.

The rearrangement uses TRBV5-4 and TRBJ2-1, with 7 bases identical to TRBD1. The J segment lost 3 bases and the V segment lost 4 bases, leaving 4 bases of the junction unmatched. The CDR3 runs to 14 residues. CDR1 is SGHNT and CDR2 is YYREEE in the germline V gene (reference sequence). CDR3 DNA sequence: TGTGCCAGCAGCCAAGGGACAGACTACAATGAGCAGTTCTTC. Protein: CASSQGTDYNEQFF.

There are a few counts of this clone. This chain joins TRBV18 and TRBJ1-5; perhaps TRBD1 as D (5 bases). V lost 4 bases, J lost 2 bases, and 27 bases lay in between. Per the germline V gene, CDR1 is KGHSH and CDR2 is LQKENI. The CDR3 is made up of 20 amino acids. The DNA of the CDR3 is TGTGCCAGCTCACGAAGCCCCCGTCTCGGGTCGACGGGGGGCAATCAGCCCCAGCATTTT. Amino acid sequence: CASSRSPRLGSTGGNQPQHF.

This chain joins TRBV7-9 and TRBJ2-7, with 8 bases aligning to TRBD2. The CDR3 is 16 amino acids. Germline assignment: CDR1 SEHNR and CDR2 FQNEAQ (reference sequence). The V and J ends lost 5 bases and 7 bases, in that order; junction bases with no gene match: 16. CDR3: CASSAPSGTSGGEQYF. CDR3 bases: TGTGCCAGCAGCGCCCCATCCGGGACCTCGGGGGGGGAGCAGTACTTC.

The chain links TRBV7-9 to TRBJ1-4; the D is unclear. V dropped 0 bases and J dropped 8 bases, with 13 bases sitting between them. Germline lookup yields CDR1 SEHNR and CDR2 FQNEAQ (reference sequence). CDR3 length: 15 amino acids. The CDR3 here is CASSLAESGGEKLFF. In DNA, the CDR3 is TGTGCCAGCAGCTTAGCCGAGTCAGGAGGCGAAAAACTGTTTTTT.

The chain combines TRBV19 with TRBJ1-5; D is unresolved. V was shortened by 5 bases and J by 0 bases, with 2 bases between the two germline ends. The CDR3 is 12 amino acids. Germline V gene sequence: CDR1 LNHDA, CDR2 SQIVND (reference sequence). CDR3 nucleotide sequence: TGTGCCAGTAGTTATAGCAATCAGCCCCAGCATTTT. Translating gives CASSYSNQPQHF.

The genes are TRBV5-1 and TRBJ2-2, with D tentatively TRBD1 (5 bases). The germline CDR1 and CDR2 sequences are SGHRS and YFSETQ. Trimming took 3 bases from V and 5 from J, leaving 14 bases between them. This CDR3 comprises 15 residues. CDR3 bases: TGCGCCAGCAGCTCCAGGGTAAGGGATACCGGGGAGCTGTTTTTT. It yields the protein CASSSRVRDTGELFF.

The chain has TRBV21-1 and TRBJ1-4; the table calls TRBD1, which could not be checked here. TRBV21-1 counts as a pseudogene. The CDR3 is 15 amino acids. In DNA, the CDR3 is TGTGCCAGCACCTTGAAGGGGGCAACTAATGAAAAACTGTTTTTT. Its translation: CASTLKGATNEKLFF.

This clone was counted a single time. The chain carries TRBV6-4 and TRBJ2-3; possibly TRBD1 for D (6 bases). V lost 6 bases, J lost 1 base, and 14 bases lay in between. The germline gives CDR1 MRHNA, CDR2 SNTAGT. The CDR3 has 15 amino acids. The CDR3 DNA sequence: TGTGCCAGCAGCGTCGGACAGAGAGGCACAGATACGCAGTATTTT. Encoded protein: CASSVGQRGTDTQYF.

V is TRBV4-1 and J is TRBJ1-2; 7 bases fit TRBD1. Looked up from germline, CDR1 is MGHRA and CDR2 is YSYEKL. V was clipped by 0 bases and J by 4 bases; unmatched bases: 2. The CDR3 covers 14 residues. CDR3 coding DNA: TGCGCCAGCAGCCAAGAGGGGACAGTCTATGGCTACACCTTC. This gives the protein CASSQEGTVYGYTF.

This clone was seen once. CDR3 nucleotides: TGTGCCAGCAGCTTGGGGACGGGGGACTATGGCTACACCTTC. Its translation is CASSLGTGDYGYTF. The genes are TRBV5-6 and TRBJ1-2; a weak D match, TRBD1 (5 bases). CDR3 length equals 14 residues. V shed 0 bases and J shed 3 bases, with 9 bases lying between them. Germline CDR1 SGHDT, CDR2 YYEEEE.

The chain couples TRBV7-2 to TRBJ1-2; 8 bases map to TRBD1. CDR1 and CDR2 (germline): SGHTA, FQGNSA. This CDR3 is 16 amino acids long. J was trimmed by 5 bases and V by 2 bases; bases with no gene match: 10. The CDR3 DNA reads as TGTGCCAGCAGCTTATATTTCAGGGGGACAGGATATGGCTACACCTTC. Translating gives CASSLYFRGTGYGYTF. Complete variable domain (other parts from reference TRBV7-2 and TRBJ1-2): GAGVSQSPSNKVTEKGKDVELRCDPISGHTALYWYRQSLGQGLEFLIYFQGNSAPDKSGLPSDRFSAERTGGSVSTLTIQRTQQEDSAVYLCASSLYFRGTGYGYTFGSGTRLTVV.

The chain recombines TRBV2 with TRBJ1-4; unclear D gene. Germline assignment: CDR1 SNHLY and CDR2 FYNNEI. The CDR3 length is 13 residues. Trimming stripped 4 bases from V and 7 bases from J, with 10 bases between. The CDR3 here is CASSVEGSEKLFF. In DNA, the CDR3 is TGTGCCAGCAGTGTGGAAGGGAGTGAAAAACTGTTTTTT.

V gene TRBV3-1 (or the pseudogene TRBV3-2) combines with J gene TRBJ1-2; 9 bases agree with TRBD1. The length of the CDR3 is 16 residues. The trim removed 4 bases at V and 2 bases at J, leaving 8 bases unmatched. The germline V gene has CDR1 LGHDT and CDR2 YNNKEL (reference sequence). CDR3 sequence: CASSPLGQGANYGYTF. DNA for the CDR3: TGTGCCAGCAGCCCGTTGGGACAGGGAGCCAACTATGGCTACACCTTC.

This clone has just one count. The CDR3 loop reads CASSQDSQRSYEQYF. The CDR3, as DNA: TGTGCCAGCAGCCAAGATTCCCAGCGGTCCTACGAGCAGTACTTC. The chain recombines TRBV14 with TRBJ2-7; TRBD2 is a possible D gene (5 bases). This CDR3 region has 15 residues. Trimming pared 0 bases from V and 1 base from J, leaving 10 bases between. Germline CDR1 is SGHDN and CDR2 is FVKESK. Full variable domain (missing parts from reference TRBV14 and TRBJ2-7): EAGVTQFPSHSVIEKGQTVTLRCDPISGHDNLYWYRRVMGKEIKFLLHFVKESKQDESGMPNNRFLAERTGGTYSTLKVQPAELEDSGVYFCASSQDSQRSYEQYFGPGTRLTVT.

The genes are TRBV5-4 and TRBJ1-6; 8 bases align to TRBD1. Per the germline V gene, CDR1 is SGHNT and CDR2 is YYREEE (reference sequence). The CDR3 is made up of 15 amino acids. V shed 1 base, J shed 7 bases, and the junction held 4 bases outside the gene matches. CDR3 region: CASSLIRQGNSPLHF. The CDR3 DNA sequence: TGTGCCAGCAGCTTGATTCGACAGGGGAATTCACCCCTCCACTTT.

In DNA, the CDR3 is TGTGCCAGCAGCTTAGCCGGGGCGGGATCCTACGAGCAGTACTTC. Translating it yields CASSLAGAGSYEQYF. The chain employs TRBV11-3 and TRBJ2-7; D is possibly TRBD2 (6 bases). Germline CDR1 SGHNT, CDR2 YENEEA. Trimming took off 1 base at V and 1 base at J, with 11 bases between the two ends. The CDR3 is 15 residues long. Drawing the rest from reference TRBV11-3 and TRBJ2-7, the complete variable domain is EAGVVQSPRYKIIEKKQPVAFWCNPISGHNTLYWYLQNLGQGPELLIRYENEEAVDDSQLPKDRFSAERLKGVDSTLKIQPAELGDSAVYLCASSLAGAGSYEQYFGPGTRLTVT.

The CDR3 region is CASSLGDRYYQETQYF. CDR3 coding DNA: TGTGCCAGCAGCTTAGGGGACAGGTACTATCAAGAGACCCAGTACTTC. The rearrangement uses TRBV11-1 and TRBJ2-5; TRBD1 aligns across 8 bases. The CDR3 has 16 residues. Germline V gene lookup returns CDR1 SGHAT and CDR2 FQDESV (reference sequence). V lost 1 base, J lost 2 bases, and 6 bases stayed unmatched.

CDR3 sequence reads: CASSRAGGRTDTQYF. CDR3 DNA: TGTGCCAGCAGCAGAGCGGGGGGGCGCACAGATACGCAGTATTTT. This chain links TRBV7-2 with TRBJ2-3; 10 nucleotides line up with TRBD2. Trimming cost V 5 bases and J 1 base; bases outside gene matches: 3. This CDR3 comprises 15 residues. CDR1 and CDR2 (germline): SGHTA, FQGNSA.

In nucleotides, the CDR3 is TGTGCCTGGAGTGGAGGGGGGGCCCCCGGGGAGCTGTTTTTT. Translated, it gives CAWSGGGAPGELFF. The chain recombines TRBV30 with TRBJ2-2; tentative D call: TRBD2 (7 bases). CDR3 length equals 14 residues. CDR1 and CDR2 from the germline V gene are GTSNPN and SVGIG (reference sequence). Between the trimmed V and J ends, which lost 1 base and 6 bases, there was a span of 12 bases.